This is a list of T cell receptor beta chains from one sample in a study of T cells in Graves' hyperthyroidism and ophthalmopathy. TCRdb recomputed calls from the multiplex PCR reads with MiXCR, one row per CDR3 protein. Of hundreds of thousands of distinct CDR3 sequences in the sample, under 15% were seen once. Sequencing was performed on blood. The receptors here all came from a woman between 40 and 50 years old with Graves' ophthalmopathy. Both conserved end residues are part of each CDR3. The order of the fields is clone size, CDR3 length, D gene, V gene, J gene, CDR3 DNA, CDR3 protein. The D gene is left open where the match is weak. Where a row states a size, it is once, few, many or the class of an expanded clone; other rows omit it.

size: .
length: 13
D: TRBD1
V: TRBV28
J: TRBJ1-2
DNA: TGTGCCAGCGGGACAGGGGTGGGCTATGGCTACACCTTC
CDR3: CASGTGVGYGYTF

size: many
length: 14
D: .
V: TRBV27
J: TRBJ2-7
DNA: TGTGCCAGCAGTGCGGACAGAGACTTATACGAGCAGTACTTC
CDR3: CASSADRDLYEQYF

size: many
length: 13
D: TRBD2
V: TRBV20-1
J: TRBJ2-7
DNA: TGCAGTCCCAAGACTAGCGGTACTTACGAGCAGTACTTC
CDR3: CSPKTSGTYEQYF

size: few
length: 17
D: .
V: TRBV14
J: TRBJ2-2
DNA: TGTGCCAGCAGCCAAGTCGGCTTCCCCCGGAGGACCGGGGAGCTGTTTTTT
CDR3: CASSQVGFPRRTGELFF

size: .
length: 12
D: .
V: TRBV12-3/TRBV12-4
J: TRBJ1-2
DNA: TGTGCCAGCAGACCCTCCGATTATGGCTACACCTTC
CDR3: CASRPSDYGYTF

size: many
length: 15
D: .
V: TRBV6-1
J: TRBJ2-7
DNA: TGTGCCAGCAGTGAAGGAAGGTGGGACACCTACGAGCAGTACTTC
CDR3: CASSEGRWDTYEQYF

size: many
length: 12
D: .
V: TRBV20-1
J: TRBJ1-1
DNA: TGCAGTGCTAGAATTAGTGGCACTGAAGCTTTCTTT
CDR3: CSARISGTEAFF

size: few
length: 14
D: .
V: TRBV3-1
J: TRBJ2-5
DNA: TGTGCCAGCAGCCAAGGGGGGGGGGCCTCCTTTCAGTACTTC
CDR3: CASSQGGGASFQYF

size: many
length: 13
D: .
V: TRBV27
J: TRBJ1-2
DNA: TGTGCCAGCAGTTTATCGGGGTCCCTTGGCTACACCTTC
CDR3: CASSLSGSLGYTF

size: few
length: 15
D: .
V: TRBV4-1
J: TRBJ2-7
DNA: TGCGCCAGCAGCCACCTGTGGGGTAGCTCCTACGAGCAGTACTTC
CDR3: CASSHLWGSSYEQYF

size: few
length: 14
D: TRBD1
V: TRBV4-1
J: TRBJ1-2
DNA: TGCGCCAGCAGCCATCCGGGACAGAACTATGGCTACACCTTC
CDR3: CASSHPGQNYGYTF

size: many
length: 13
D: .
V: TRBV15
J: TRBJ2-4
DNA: TGTGCCACCAGCAGCAGGGGGGAAAACATTCAGTACTTC
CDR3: CATSSRGENIQYF

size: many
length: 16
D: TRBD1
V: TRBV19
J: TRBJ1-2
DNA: TGTGCCAGTAGTCTCCAAGGACAGGGGATCGACTATGGCTACACCTTC
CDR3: CASSLQGQGIDYGYTF

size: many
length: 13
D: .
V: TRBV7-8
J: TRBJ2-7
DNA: TGTGCCAGCAGCGAGAGAGGTGCCCACGAGCAGTACTTC
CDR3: CASSERGAHEQYF

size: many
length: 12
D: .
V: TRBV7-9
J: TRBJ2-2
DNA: TGTGCCAGCAGCCAGCTAGCGAAGGAGCTGTTTTTT
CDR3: CASSQLAKELFF

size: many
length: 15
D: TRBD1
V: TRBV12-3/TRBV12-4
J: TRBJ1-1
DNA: TGTGCCAGCAGTTTAGCGCGAGGACAGGAGGCTGAAGCTTTCTTT
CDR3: CASSLARGQEAEAFF

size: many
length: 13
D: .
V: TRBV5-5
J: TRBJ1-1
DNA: TGTGCCAGCAGCTTGAGGGGGGGCGATAACGCTTTCTTT
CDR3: CASSLRGGDNAFF

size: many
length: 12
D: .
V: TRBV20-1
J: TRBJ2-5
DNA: TGCAGTGCTAGAGTCCCCGAGGAGACCCAGTACTTC
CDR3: CSARVPEETQYF

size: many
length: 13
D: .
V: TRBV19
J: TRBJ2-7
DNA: TGTGCCAGTAGTGCGGGCCCATTCTACGAGCAGTACTTC
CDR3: CASSAGPFYEQYF

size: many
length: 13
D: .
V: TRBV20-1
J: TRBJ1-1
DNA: TGCAGTGCTAGAGGTCTCTCGGGAACTGAAGCTTTCTTT
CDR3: CSARGLSGTEAFF

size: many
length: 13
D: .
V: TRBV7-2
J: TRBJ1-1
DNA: TGTGCCAGCAGCTTAGTCAGGGGCCCCGAAGCTTTCTTT
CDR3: CASSLVRGPEAFF

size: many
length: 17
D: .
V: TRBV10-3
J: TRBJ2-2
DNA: TGTGCCATCTCCGCCGGGACCCACCTGGGCAATGGCGGGGAGCTGTTTTTT
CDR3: CAISAGTHLGNGGELFF

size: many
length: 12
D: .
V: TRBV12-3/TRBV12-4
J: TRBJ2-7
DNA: TGTGCCAGCAGGGATCACACCTACGAGCAGTACTTC
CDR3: CASRDHTYEQYF

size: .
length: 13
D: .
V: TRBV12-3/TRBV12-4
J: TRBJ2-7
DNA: TGTGCCAGCACGTGGACAGAAGGCTACGAGCAGTACTTC
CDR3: CASTWTEGYEQYF

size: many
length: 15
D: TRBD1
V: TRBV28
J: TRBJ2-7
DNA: TGTGCCAGCACCCGGGGAGCAGGGGGATACTACGAGCAGTACTTC
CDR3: CASTRGAGGYYEQYF

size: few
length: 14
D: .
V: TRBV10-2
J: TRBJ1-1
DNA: TGCGCCAGCAGTGAGGATCGTCGGGAACCTGAAGCTTTCTTT
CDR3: CASSEDRREPEAFF

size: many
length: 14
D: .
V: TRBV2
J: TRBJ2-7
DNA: TGTGCCAGCAGTGGAACTCAGGAGGGTTACGAGCAGTACTTC
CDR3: CASSGTQEGYEQYF

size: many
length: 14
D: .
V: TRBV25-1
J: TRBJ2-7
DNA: TGTGCCAGCAGTGAATACAAGGGGGCCTACGAGCAGTACTTC
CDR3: CASSEYKGAYEQYF

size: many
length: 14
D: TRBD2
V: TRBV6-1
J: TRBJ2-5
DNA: TGTGCCAGCAGGGACACTAGCGGGATAGAGACCCAGTACTTC
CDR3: CASRDTSGIETQYF

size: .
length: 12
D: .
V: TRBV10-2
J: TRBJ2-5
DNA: TGCGCCAGCAGTGACGGCCAAGAGACCCAGTACTTC
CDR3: CASSDGQETQYF

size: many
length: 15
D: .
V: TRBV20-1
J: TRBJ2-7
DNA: TGCAGTGCTACAGATTGGGCGACCGACTCCTACGAGCAGTACTTC
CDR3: CSATDWATDSYEQYF

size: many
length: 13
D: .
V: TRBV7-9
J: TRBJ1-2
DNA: TGTGCCAGCAGCTCCCCAAACAGGGATGGCTACACCTTC
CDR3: CASSSPNRDGYTF

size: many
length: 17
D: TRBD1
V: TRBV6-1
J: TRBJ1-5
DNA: TGTGCCAGCAGTGCTTGGACAGGGGACTATAGCAATCAGCCCCAGCATTTT
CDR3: CASSAWTGDYSNQPQHF

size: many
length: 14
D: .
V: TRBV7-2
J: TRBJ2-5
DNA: TGTGCCAGCAGCTTAGCGGGCCTAGCAGAGACCCAGTACTTC
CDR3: CASSLAGLAETQYF

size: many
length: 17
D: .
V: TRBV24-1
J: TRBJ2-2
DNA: TGTGCCACCAGTGATCCCGACTCGGGACTGGGTGCCGGGGAGCTGTTTTTT
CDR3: CATSDPDSGLGAGELFF

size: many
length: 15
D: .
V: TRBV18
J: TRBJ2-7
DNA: TGTGCCAGCTCACAGGCCCAGGGGCTGAACTACGAGCAGTACTTC
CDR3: CASSQAQGLNYEQYF

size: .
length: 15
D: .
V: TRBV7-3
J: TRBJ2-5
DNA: TGTGCCAGCAGCTTAGGTCAGACTGCACAAGAGACCCAGTACTTC
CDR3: CASSLGQTAQETQYF